The 2 T cell receptor beta chains reported below all come from one sample, sequenced in a study of identical twins. TCRdb reprocessed the 5' RACE reads with MiXCR, giving one entry per CDR3 protein. The sample contains 460,000 or so distinct CDR3 sequences, 12% to 15% of which appear only once. This sample was also put to use in a study of yellow fever vaccine responses in identical twins.

The source material was CD4+ T cells sorted from blood. Receptors were obtained from a woman between 18 and 30 years old in good health.

This clonotype was seen only a few times. The chain combines TRBV27 with TRBJ1-2, with a tentative D call TRBD1 (5 bases). The V gene's germline CDR1 is MNHEY and CDR2 SMNVEV (reference sequence). Trimming took off 2 bases at V and 4 bases at J, with 8 bases between the two ends. The CDR3 loop spans 13 amino acids. The CDR3 here is CASSLVGGYGYTF. In DNA, the CDR3 is TGTGCCAGCAGTTTAGTGGGGGGCTATGGCTACACCTTC.

This clonotype was seen a few times. The chain employs TRBV6-2 or TRBV6-3 and TRBJ1-6; weak D call: TRBD1 (5 bases). The CDR3 covers 18 residues. Trimming cost V 4 bases and J 5 bases, with 21 bases left between them. Germline CDR1 MNHEY, CDR2 SVGEGT. CDR3 amino acids: CASSSSEFGRGDNSPLHF. For the CDR3, the DNA is TGTGCCAGCAGTTCCTCGGAATTCGGGAGGGGAGATAATTCACCCCTCCACTTT.